This section outlines one T cell receptor beta chain sequence together with its context. The antigen remains unidentified. Other DNA sequences in this sample translate to the same CDR3. Running of the assay took place at deep level. Sequenced by immunoSEQ multiplex PCR; TCRdb stores in-frame clones only, minus some. The repertoire has about 2.3 million clones, 85% to 95% of them found once; the top ten carry approximately 0.39%. Germline CDR1 reads SGHRS; CDR2 reads YFSETQ. The V and J ends lost 0 bases and 5 bases respectively, with 5 bases between them. This CDR3 has 12 residues. The data were obtained in a study of shared clonotypes between healthy human individuals. For the study at large: Sampling drew on donors who were a couple of women and three men aged 18 to 49. Study-wide results and limits: Few donors limited the genetic and exposure-history diversity represented. A generally larger estimated richness was seen in naive subsets than in memory subsets.

The source material was naive CD4+ T cells from PBMCs. Specified subset: CD45RA+ positively selected. The sequence came from a man between 18 and 29 years old in good health. Some clones in this sample may be carry-over from other donors' samples. The rearrangement uses TRBV5-1 and TRBJ2-5, with no clear D. The CDR3 region is CASSLVSETQYF. The CDR3, as DNA: TGCGCCAGCAGCTTGGTCAGCGAGACCCAGTACTTC. Variable domain in full (rest from reference TRBV5-1 and TRBJ2-5): KAGVTQTPRYLIKTRGQQVTLSCSPISGHRSVSWYQQTPGQGLQFLFEYFSETQRNKGNFPGRFSGRQFSNSRSEMNVSTLELGDSALYLCASSLVSETQYFGPGTRLLVL.